Listed below are T cell receptor beta chains from one sample, sequenced in a study of T cell responses to AZD1222 COVID-19 vaccine. Some clones are missing from TCRdb's copy, which holds only in-frame ones; the method was immunoSEQ multiplex PCR. The sample consists of 150,000 to 200,000 clones, roughly 92% of them appearing once. Sample: peripheral blood, taken on day 0 of AZD1222 vaccination. The receptors come from an adult in good health. CDR3s include the opening cysteine and the closing phenylalanine or tryptophan. The D gene is left open where the match is weak. Clone size appears in some rows only: once, few, many, or a class for an expanded clone.

TRBJ2-6 | TRBV10-3 | - | - | CAAGGGGHSGANVLTF | TGTGCCGCAGGGGGCGGGGGCCACTCTGGGGCCAACGTCCTGACTTTC
TRBJ1-1 | TRBV5-6 | - | - | CASSLWGIPEAFF | TGTGCCAGCAGCTTATGGGGGATCCCTGAAGCTTTCTTT
TRBJ2-1 | TRBV28 | once | - | CATRLYNEQFF | TGTGCCACCAGGCTCTACAATGAGCAGTTCTTC
TRBJ1-6 | TRBV11-3 | - | - | CASSLGESPLHF | TGTGCCAGCAGCTTAGGGGAATCACCCCTCCACTTT
TRBJ2-3 | TRBV9 | - | - | CASSVGQDGGTDTQYF | TGTGCCAGCAGCGTAGGTCAGGATGGAGGCACAGATACGCAGTATTTT
TRBJ2-1 | TRBV10-3 | - | TRBD2 | CAITKLGLAGVNEQFF | TGTGCCATCACCAAACTGGGACTAGCGGGAGTCAATGAGCAGTTCTTC
TRBJ1-5 | TRBV7-2 | once | TRBD1 | CASSSWPDRARQPQHF | TGTGCCAGCAGCTCCTGGCCCGACAGGGCGCGCCAGCCCCAGCATTTT
TRBJ1-3 | TRBV6-2/TRBV6-3 | few | TRBD1 | CASCLSGTAGNTIYF | TGTGCCAGCTGCCTATCCGGGACAGCAGGAAACACCATATATTTT
TRBJ1-2 | TRBV6-1 | - | - | CASSEFYGYTF | TGTGCCAGCAGTGAGTTCTATGGCTACACCTTC
TRBJ2-7 | TRBV12-3/TRBV12-4 | - | - | CASTDTSEQYF | TGTGCCAGCACTGACACCTCCGAGCAGTACTTC
TRBJ2-7 | TRBV7-3 | - | TRBD1 | CASSSRGGPYEQYF | TGTGCCAGCAGCTCTCGAGGGGGCCCCTACGAGCAGTACTTC
TRBJ2-2 | TRBV28 | - | TRBD1 | CASSSSTGAGELFF | TGTGCCAGCAGTTCCTCGACAGGGGCCGGGGAGCTGTTTTTT
TRBJ2-7 | TRBV7-8 | few | - | CASSLSQQSYEQYF | TGTGCCAGCAGCTTATCACAGCAGTCCTACGAGCAGTACTTC
TRBJ2-7 | TRBV28 | - | - | CASSPPWSHEQYF | TGTGCCAGCAGTCCCCCGTGGAGCCACGAGCAGTACTTC
TRBJ1-6 | TRBV7-9 | - | - | CASSFWAGANSPLHF | TGTGCCAGCAGCTTTTGGGCGGGAGCGAATTCACCCCTCCACTTT
TRBJ1-3 | TRBV7-2 | - | TRBD1 | CASSRRTGGVDTIYF | TGTGCCAGCAGTCGCCGGACAGGGGGCGTAGACACCATATATTTT
TRBJ1-6 | TRBV6-6 | - | TRBD1 | CASRGPGQGTSPLHF | TGTGCCAGCAGGGGACCGGGACAGGGAACTTCACCCCTCCACTTT
TRBJ1-4 | TRBV19 | once | - | CASSSRGDDWEKLFF | TGTGCCAGTAGTTCCAGAGGGGATGACTGGGAAAAACTGTTTTTT
TRBJ2-7 | TRBV27 | - | TRBD2 | CASSLWVQLAEYYEQYF | TGTGCCAGCAGTTTATGGGTCCAACTAGCGGAATACTACGAGCAGTACTTC
TRBJ1-5 | TRBV30 | - | - | CAWSVRGRGQPQHF | TGTGCCTGGAGTGTACGAGGGAGAGGGCAGCCCCAGCATTTT
TRBJ1-4 | TRBV3-1/TRBV3-2 | - | - | CASSLRQDPDEKLFF | TGTGCCAGCAGCCTCAGACAGGACCCCGATGAAAAACTGTTTTTT
TRBJ1-1 | TRBV5-8 | few | TRBD1 | CASSSRGTGVTNTEAFF | TGTGCCAGCAGCTCCCGGGGGACAGGGGTTACGAACACTGAAGCTTTCTTT
TRBJ2-1 | TRBV10-2 | once | TRBD2 | CASTGTSARRSNSYNEQFF | TGCGCCAGCACAGGGACTAGCGCCCGAAGATCCAACTCCTACAATGAGCAGTTCTTC
TRBJ2-3 | TRBV20-1 | - | TRBD2 | CSASELAVSTDTQYF | TGCAGTGCTAGTGAACTAGCGGTTAGCACAGATACGCAGTATTTT
TRBJ2-7 | TRBV5-8 | - | - | CASSLIHEQYF | TGTGCCAGCAGCTTAATCCACGAGCAGTACTTC
TRBJ1-1 | TRBV10-3 | - | - | CAIREGTEAFF | TGTGCCATCAGGGAGGGGACTGAAGCTTTCTTT